The clone carrying this T cell receptor beta chain was seen only a few times. Its antigen remains unknown. V dropped 0 bases and J dropped 7; count of bases not matched to a gene: 13. The germline CDR1 and CDR2 sequences are MNHEY and SVGEGT. This CDR3 comprises 17 residues. The data derive from a study of identical twins. Study outcomes and limitations: The abundant beta clonotypes from cord blood had fewer insertions, and memory repertoires had none of this.

One entry per CDR3 protein, called by TCRdb with MiXCR from the 5' RACE reads. This sample yields some 190,000 distinct CDR3 sequences, of which more than 15% are seen a single time; over 35% belongs to the top ten. The same specimen was also included in a second study, on T cells expressing NK-cell markers. That publication notes: What restricted sorting to alpha-beta TCR T cells in several experiments was an anti-gamma-delta TCR antibody.

The sequencing sample was made of CD8+ T cells sorted from blood. The V and J genes are TRBV6-2 or TRBV6-3 and TRBJ2-7, with 9 bases matching TRBD2. The receptor was derived from a woman aged 18-29 years in good health. The CDR3 reads CASSYSAGAGGPGEQYF. For the CDR3, the DNA is TGTGCCAGCAGTTACTCAGCTGGCGCGGGAGGGCCAGGGGAGCAGTACTTC.